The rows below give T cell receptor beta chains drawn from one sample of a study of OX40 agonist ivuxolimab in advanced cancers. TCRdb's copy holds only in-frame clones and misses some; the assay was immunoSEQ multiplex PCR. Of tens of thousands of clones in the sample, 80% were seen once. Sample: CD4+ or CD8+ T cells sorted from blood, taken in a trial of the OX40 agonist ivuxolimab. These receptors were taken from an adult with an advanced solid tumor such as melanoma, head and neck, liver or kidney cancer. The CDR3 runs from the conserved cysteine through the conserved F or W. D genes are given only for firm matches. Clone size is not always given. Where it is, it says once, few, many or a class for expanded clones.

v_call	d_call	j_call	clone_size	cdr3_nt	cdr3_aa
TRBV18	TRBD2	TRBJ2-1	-	TGTGCCAGCTCACCATCGTTACATTCGATAGGGACTAGTCAGGATGAGCAGTTCTTC	CASSPSLHSIGTSQDEQFF
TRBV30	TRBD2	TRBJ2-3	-	TGTGCCTGGAGACTAGCGGCGGATACGCAGTATTTT	CAWRLAADTQYF
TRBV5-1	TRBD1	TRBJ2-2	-	TGCGCCAGCAGCTTGTTACAGGGGGGCACCGGGGAGCTGTTTTTT	CASSLLQGGTGELFF
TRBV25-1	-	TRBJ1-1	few	TGTGCCAGCAGTACGGACCTCATGAACACTGAAGCTTTCTTT	CASSTDLMNTEAFF
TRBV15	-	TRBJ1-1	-	TGTGCCACCAAAACAGATTTAATGAACACTGAAGCTTTCTTT	CATKTDLMNTEAFF
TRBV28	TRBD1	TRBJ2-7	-	TGTGCCAGCAGCTCCGGACAGGCGACGAGATACGAGCAGTACTTC	CASSSGQATRYEQYF
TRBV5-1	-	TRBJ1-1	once	TGCGCCAGCAGCTTCGAGGGGATCACTGAAGCTTTCTTT	CASSFEGITEAFF
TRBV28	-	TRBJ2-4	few	TGTGCCAGCAGTTTTTGGGGGCAGGACAAAAACATTCAGTACTTC	CASSFWGQDKNIQYF
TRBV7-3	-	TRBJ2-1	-	TGTGCCAGCAGCTTAAGGCCTAGCGAACGAGAGCAGTTCTTC	CASSLRPSEREQFF
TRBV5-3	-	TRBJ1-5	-	TGTGCCAGAAGCTTGGCCTTCTTTCGGTACAATCAGCCCCAGCATTTT	CARSLAFFRYNQPQHF
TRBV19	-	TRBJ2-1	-	TGTGCCAGTAGGGGCGGGACCCGGTACAATGAGCAGTTCTTC	CASRGGTRYNEQFF
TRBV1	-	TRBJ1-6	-	TGCACCAGCAGCCAAGACTCGGGTTCCTCCTATAATTCACCCCTCCACTTT	CTSSQDSGSSYNSPLHF
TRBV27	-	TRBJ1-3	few	TGTGCCAGCAGTTTAATGCGTGGAAACACCATATATTTT	CASSLMRGNTIYF
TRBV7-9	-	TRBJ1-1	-	TGTGCCAGCAGCTTAGGCCGTATGAACACTGAAGCTTTCTTT	CASSLGRMNTEAFF
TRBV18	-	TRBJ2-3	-	TGTGCCAGCTCACCTAGTACAGATACGCAGTATTTT	CASSPSTDTQYF
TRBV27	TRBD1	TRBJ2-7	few	TGTGCCAGCAGTCCTCGACAGGGACCCTACGAGCAGTACTTC	CASSPRQGPYEQYF
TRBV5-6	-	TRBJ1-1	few	TGTGCCAGCAGCCCGGGACACCTGAACACTGAAGCTTTCTTT	CASSPGHLNTEAFF